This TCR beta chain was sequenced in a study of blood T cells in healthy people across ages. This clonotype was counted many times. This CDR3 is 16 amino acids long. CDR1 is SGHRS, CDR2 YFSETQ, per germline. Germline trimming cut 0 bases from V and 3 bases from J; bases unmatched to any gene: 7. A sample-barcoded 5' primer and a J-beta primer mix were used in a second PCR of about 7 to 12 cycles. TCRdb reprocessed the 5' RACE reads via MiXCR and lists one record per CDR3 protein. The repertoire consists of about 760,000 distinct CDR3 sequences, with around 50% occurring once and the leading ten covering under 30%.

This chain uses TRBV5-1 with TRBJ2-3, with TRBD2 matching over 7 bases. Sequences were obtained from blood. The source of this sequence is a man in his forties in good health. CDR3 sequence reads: CASSLGAGVVTDTQYF. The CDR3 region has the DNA TGCGCCAGCAGCTTGGGCGCGGGAGTAGTAACAGATACGCAGTATTTT. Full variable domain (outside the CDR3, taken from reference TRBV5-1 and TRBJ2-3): KAGVTQTPRYLIKTRGQQVTLSCSPISGHRSVSWYQQTPGQGLQFLFEYFSETQRNKGNFPGRFSGRQFSNSRSEMNVSTLELGDSALYLCASSLGAGVVTDTQYFGPGTRLTVL.